Listed below are T cell receptor beta chains from one sample, sequenced in a study of blood T cells in healthy people across ages. Each CDR3 protein gets one entry after TCRdb re-called the 5' RACE reads with MiXCR. The table has about 730,000 distinct CDR3 sequences, 43% seen once. Sequences were obtained from blood. The receptors here all came from a woman aged 60-75 years in good health. Each CDR3 is given with its conserved first and last residue. The D gene is left open where the match is weak. Size tells how often a clone was seen (once, few, many) or the class of an expanded clone, and some rows leave it out.

D gene | clone size | J gene | V gene | CDR3 DNA | CDR3 protein
. | once | TRBJ2-7 | TRBV4-3 | TGCGCCAGCAGCCAAGATTATTCCTTGGGTCACGAGCAGTACTTC | CASSQDYSLGHEQYF
. | . | TRBJ2-6 | TRBV18 | TGTGCCAGCTCACCACCGAGTCAGGGACTCTCTGGGGCCAACGTCCTGACTTTC | CASSPPSQGLSGANVLTF
TRBD1 | . | TRBJ2-7 | TRBV5-1 | TGCGCCAGCAGCTCCTCCTCCGGGACAGACTCCTACGAGCAGTACTTC | CASSSSSGTDSYEQYF
. | . | TRBJ2-7 | TRBV7-3 | TGTGCCAGCAGCTTAATAGCGGAGAGCTCCTACAATGAGCAGTACTTC | CASSLIAESSYNEQYF
. | . | TRBJ2-1 | TRBV12-3/TRBV12-4 | TGTGCCAGCAGTCCGCGGACAGCGAGCTCCTACAATGAGCAGTTCTTC | CASSPRTASSYNEQFF
. | . | TRBJ2-7 | TRBV27 | TGTGCCAGCAGTTTCCGACAGTCTTACGAGCAGTACTTC | CASSFRQSYEQYF
. | . | TRBJ2-2 | TRBV6-5 | TGTGCCAGCAGCCCAGTCACCGGGACAGGGGAGCTGTTTTTT | CASSPVTGTGELFF
TRBD2 | . | TRBJ2-1 | TRBV20-1 | TGCAGTGCCTTACCCGGGACTAGCGGAAAGGAGACCCAGTTCTTC | CSALPGTSGKETQFF
TRBD2 | . | TRBJ2-6 | TRBV5-1 | TGCGCCAGCAGCTTGGAAGCCTCTCCGGGACTAGGGGCATCTGGGGCCAACGTCCTGACTTTC | CASSLEASPGLGASGANVLTF
. | . | TRBJ1-2 | TRBV6-9 | TGTGCCAGCACCCACGGAATTGATAACTATGGCTACACCTTC | CASTHGIDNYGYTF
. | many | TRBJ1-2 | TRBV7-9 | TGTGCCAGCAGCTTAGTTTTAGTGTCCGATGGCTACACCTTC | CASSLVLVSDGYTF
TRBD1 | . | TRBJ2-1 | TRBV29-1 | TGCAGCGTCCGGCGGGACAGGCCCAATGAGCAGTTCTTC | CSVRRDRPNEQFF
. | . | TRBJ1-1 | TRBV29-1 | TGCAGCGTAAAGACACCGAGAAGCACTGAAGCTTTCTTT | CSVKTPRSTEAFF
. | few | TRBJ2-7 | TRBV18 | TGTGCCAGCACACCGGAGGGCCCCCCGGTCGGGCAGTACTTC | CASTPEGPPVGQYF
. | few | TRBJ2-3 | TRBV20-1 | TGCAGTGCTACCCGCGACCCATCGACAGATACGCAGTATTTT | CSATRDPSTDTQYF
TRBD1 | few | TRBJ1-6 | TRBV7-3 | TGTGCCAGCAGCTCAGGACAGGGGGTGTATTCACCCCTCCACTTT | CASSSGQGVYSPLHF
TRBD1 | few | TRBJ2-5 | TRBV12-3/TRBV12-4 | TGTGCCAGCAGTTTAGCAGGGGGCTGGGAGACCCAGTACTTC | CASSLAGGWETQYF
. | few | TRBJ2-1 | TRBV7-6 | TGTGCCAGCAGCCCCTCGGGGTCCCCCCCCAATGAGCAGTTCTTC | CASSPSGSPPNEQFF
. | few | TRBJ2-7 | TRBV20-1 | TGCAGTGCTGGAACCTCCGGGGGGTACTTC | CSAGTSGGYF
TRBD2 | few | TRBJ2-3 | TRBV6-5 | TGTGCCAGCAGAGTCGGGGGGTTCACAGATACGCAGTATTTT | CASRVGGFTDTQYF
. | . | TRBJ2-4 | TRBV6-1 | TGTGCCAGCAGCGAAACTAGTCTCACAGGCATTCAGTACTTC | CASSETSLTGIQYF
TRBD2 | . | TRBJ2-7 | TRBV5-6 | TGTGCCAGCAGCTTGGAAGGTAGCGGGGTTGCCGAGCAGTACTTC | CASSLEGSGVAEQYF
TRBD2 | . | TRBJ2-5 | TRBV19 | TGTGCCAGTAGTCTTAGTGCACTAGCGGGATCCATTGGGCAGTACTTC | CASSLSALAGSIGQYF
. | few | TRBJ2-7 | TRBV6-1 | TGTGCCAGCAGCGATGCCGCGTTAGCGACAAGTCCTTACGAGCAGTACTTC | CASSDAALATSPYEQYF
. | . | TRBJ2-2 | TRBV14 | TGTGCCAGCAGCCAAGGGTCAGCGGTGAACACCGGGGAGCTGTTTTTT | CASSQGSAVNTGELFF
. | . | TRBJ2-1 | TRBV12-3/TRBV12-4 | TGTGCCAGCAGTTTATACCAGGGCGCCCGTGAGCAGTTCTTC | CASSLYQGAREQFF
. | . | TRBJ2-7 | TRBV12-3/TRBV12-4 | TGTGCCAGCAGTCCTAACTTCAATGAGCAGTACTTC | CASSPNFNEQYF
. | . | TRBJ2-7 | TRBV5-1 | TGCGCCAGCACCCCGGGACAAGGCTACGAGCAGTACTTC | CASTPGQGYEQYF
. | . | TRBJ2-3 | TRBV18 | TGTGCCAGCTCACCACCGGGCCAGTATCTCTCAGATACGCAGTATTTT | CASSPPGQYLSDTQYF
. | . | TRBJ1-6 | TRBV6-6 | TGTGCCAGCAGTTACTCCGACCTGGGCGGTTCACCCCTCCACTTT | CASSYSDLGGSPLHF
TRBD1 | . | TRBJ1-3 | TRBV9 | TGTGCCAGCAGCTATAGGACAGGCACAAACTCTGGAAACACCATATATTTT | CASSYRTGTNSGNTIYF
. | . | TRBJ1-3 | TRBV2 | TGTGCCAGCAGCCCGCTTAGGCCCATGGAGTCTGGAAACACCATATATTTT | CASSPLRPMESGNTIYF
TRBD2 | . | TRBJ2-5 | TRBV20-1 | TGCAGTGCCAACAGCGGGGAGGATTACAATGAGCAGTACTTC | CSANSGEDYNEQYF
. | few | TRBJ1-1 | TRBV10-3 | TGTGCCATCAGTGCCAGGAACACTGAAGCTTTCTTT | CAISARNTEAFF
. | few | TRBJ2-7 | TRBV20-1 | TGCAGTGCTAGAGATCCAGCTAGCACTCTCGCCGAGCAGTACTTC | CSARDPASTLAEQYF
. | . | TRBJ1-6 | TRBV28 | TGTGCCAGCAGTTTAGGGGGCAGTAGGAATTCACCCCTCCACTTT | CASSLGGSRNSPLHF
TRBD1 | few | TRBJ2-7 | TRBV5-1 | TGCGCCAGCAGCGAAGGACAGGGAGGCTCCTACGAGCAGTACTTC | CASSEGQGGSYEQYF
. | . | TRBJ2-7 | TRBV7-2 | TGTGCCAGCACCTTGGGCGTTTACGAGCAGTACTTC | CASTLGVYEQYF
. | few | TRBJ1-2 | TRBV28 | TGTGCCAGCAGTTTCATTCTGAGGGGCTACACCTTC | CASSFILRGYTF
. | few | TRBJ2-5 | TRBV20-1 | TGCAGTGCTAGAGCAGACCTTCGTGAGACCCAGTACTTC | CSARADLRETQYF
. | few | TRBJ2-7 | TRBV27 | TGTGCCAGCAGTAAAACGGGACCCTACGAGCAGTACTTC | CASSKTGPYEQYF
. | few | TRBJ1-2 | TRBV6-1 | TGTGCCAGCAGTGAGACTTTCTATGGCTACACCTTC | CASSETFYGYTF
. | . | TRBJ2-4 | TRBV28 | TGTGCCAGCAGTTTGGGGGGTTATGGCAAAAACATTCAGTACTTC | CASSLGGYGKNIQYF
. | few | TRBJ2-7 | TRBV20-1 | TGCAGTGCTAGAGTGGATGGTTACTCCTACAATGAGCAGTACTTC | CSARVDGYSYNEQYF
. | few | TRBJ1-5 | TRBV28 | TGTGCCAGCAGTTTATCGGGCAGGGCTAATCAGCCCCAGCATTTT | CASSLSGRANQPQHF
TRBD1 | few | TRBJ2-5 | TRBV20-1 | TGCAGTGCTGGATACAGGGGCGGAGAGACCCAGTACTTC | CSAGYRGGETQYF
. | . | TRBJ1-1 | TRBV29-1 | TGCAGCGTTGAGGGGGTAGAAGCTTTCTTT | CSVEGVEAFF
TRBD1 | few | TRBJ2-7 | TRBV27 | TGTGCCAGCAGTACTACGGCCGGGACAGGGAGAAGGTACGAGCAGTACTTC | CASSTTAGTGRRYEQYF
. | . | TRBJ2-3 | TRBV6-2/TRBV6-3 | TGTGCCAGCAGTTACTGGGGACTTCGCACAGATACGCAGTATTTT | CASSYWGLRTDTQYF
TRBD1 | few | TRBJ2-4 | TRBV10-3 | TGTGCCATCAGGGATGACAGGGACGGAAACATTCAGTACTTC | CAIRDDRDGNIQYF
TRBD2 | . | TRBJ2-1 | TRBV18 | TGTGCCAGCTCACGGGATCGGACTAGTAACAATGAGCAGTTCTTC | CASSRDRTSNNEQFF
. | few | TRBJ2-3 | TRBV11-2 | TGTGCCAGCAGCTTAGGGGTGGGCGCCGCAGATACGCAGTATTTT | CASSLGVGAADTQYF
. | few | TRBJ1-2 | TRBV3-1 | TGTGCCAGCAGCCAAGATTTTCGGGCAGGGAGCTATGGCTACACCTTC | CASSQDFRAGSYGYTF
TRBD1 | few | TRBJ2-7 | TRBV7-9 | TGTGCCAGCGGTGGACAGGGGGCCGGAGAGCAGTACTTC | CASGGQGAGEQYF